The clone carrying this TCR beta chain was counted many times. No antigen is known for it. Trimming left V 4 bases short and J 6 bases short, with 10 bases between. Germline values: CDR1 SEHNR, CDR2 FQNEAQ (reference sequence). This CDR3 is 13 amino acids long. Separate cDNA molecules each had unique molecular identifiers attached to them. In TCRdb, the 5' RACE reads were re-called with MiXCR into one record per CDR3 protein. The repertoire holds tens of thousands of distinct CDR3 sequences, with 5.9% as singletons. The data stem from a study of early T cells in non-severe SARS-CoV-2 infection. Study-wide background: Sequencing was performed on bulk RNA from unsorted whole blood, leaving chains unpaired. Study-level findings and limits: Sequences matched to VDJdb favored anti-spike CD8 responses, while private and CD4 specificities were missed.

The V gene is TRBV7-9, the J gene TRBJ1-5, with D possibly TRBD1 on 5 matching bases. Sequenced sample: whole blood. The receptor comes from an adult who was a healthcare worker with PCR-confirmed SARS-CoV-2 infection or an uninfected control (not recorded which). As DNA, the CDR3 is TGTGCCAGCAGCTGGGGCCAGTTTCAGCCCCAGCATTTT. Translated: CASSWGQFQPQHF.